The 31 T cell receptor beta chains in this list originate from one sample, sequenced in a study of blood T cell repertoires in COVID-19 (dated by TCRdb to between 2020 and 2021). Library method: the immunoSEQ multiplex PCR assay. The table was pulled from immuneACCESS by TCRdb, which kept in-frame rearrangements only. Such tables lose some clones; where checked, under half of the loss comes from unresolved V genes, and the rest has no known cause. The sample records 150,000 to 160,000 clones, around 91% of which are singletons. More than 14% of the sample is held by the ten biggest clonotypes. Sequencing was performed on peripheral blood. The receptors were sampled from a woman aged 40-49 years with acute or convalescent COVID-19.

The gene calls are TRBV5-6 and TRBJ1-1; 10 bases align to TRBD1. Trimming cost V 2 bases and J 5 bases; bases outside gene matches: 9. This CDR3 has 16 amino acids. CDR1 and CDR2 from the germline V gene are SGHDT and YYEEEE. This chain's CDR3 is CASSFGSTGGGTEAFF. CDR3 DNA: TGTGCCAGCAGCTTTGGTTCGACAGGGGGCGGAACTGAAGCTTTCTTT.

This chain connects TRBV20-1 to TRBJ2-7; TRBD2 is a possible D gene (5 bases). Deletions cut 3 bases from V and 7 bases from J, with 19 bases between. Germline CDR1 and CDR2: DFQATT and SNEGSKA (reference sequence). The CDR3 length is 14 residues. The CDR3 sequence is CSASTAAGNLEQYF. The DNA of the CDR3 is TGCAGTGCTAGTACGGCGGCCGGGAATTTGGAGCAGTACTTC.

The chain combines TRBV6-1 with TRBJ2-7; D unresolved. The ends were cut back, 0 bases at V and 2 bases at J, with 8 bases in the middle. Germline V gives CDR1 MNHNS, CDR2 SASEGT. The CDR3 runs 14 residues. CDR3 bases: TGTGCCAGCAGTGAAGCCCTGGGCACCTACGAGCAGTACTTC. Encoded protein: CASSEALGTYEQYF.

V gene TRBV21-1 combines with J gene TRBJ1-2. TRBV21-1 is recorded as a pseudogene. This CDR3 is built from 15 residues. CDR3 protein: CASTTDPRVQYGYTF. The CDR3 DNA is TGTGCCAGCACCACTGACCCGAGGGTTCAGTATGGCTACACCTTC.

This sequence joins TRBV28 and TRBJ2-2; TRBD1 matches at 7 bases. Germline assignment: CDR1 MDHEN and CDR2 SYDVKM. The CDR3 length is 15 residues. V gave up 2 bases and J gave up 5 bases; unmatched junction bases: 5. The CDR3 is CASSLHRGKTGELFF. The CDR3 DNA is TGTGCCAGCAGTTTACACAGGGGTAAAACCGGGGAGCTGTTTTTT.

This clone was seen only once. The V and J genes are TRBV4-1 and TRBJ2-2, with D hard to call. The germline V and J ends were trimmed by 0 bases and 6 bases, with 14 bases remaining between them. Per the germline V gene, CDR1 is MGHRA and CDR2 is YSYEKL. CDR3 length equals 16 residues. CDR3 coding DNA: TGCGCCAGCAGCCAAGAAAGCACAGTTCACGCCGGGGAGCTGTTTTTT. This sequence encodes CASSQESTVHAGELFF.

CDR3 nucleotide sequence: TGCGCCAGCAGCTTGGACTGGAGCAATGAGCAGTTCTTC. It specifies CASSLDWSNEQFF. The chain carries TRBV5-1 and TRBJ2-1; D is unresolved. There are 13 residues in the CDR3. V was pared by 0 bases and J by 6 bases, with 7 bases between. Germline CDR1 reads SGHRS; CDR2 reads YFSETQ.

CDR3 sequence (DNA): TGTGCCAGCGATCTAGTCGAGACCCAGTACTTC. Amino acid sequence: CASDLVETQYF. The rearrangement uses TRBV2 and TRBJ2-5; the D is unclear. The CDR3 loop spans 11 amino acids. CDR1 and CDR2 (germline): SNHLY, FYNNEI. Deletions cut 8 bases from V and 5 bases from J, with 9 bases between.

In its sample, this clone was seen once. This chain joins TRBV5-8 and TRBJ1-3; 8 bases fit TRBD1. This CDR3 is built from 14 residues. The V and J ends lost 3 bases and 1 base, in that order; junction bases with no gene match: 0. Germline-derived CDR1 and CDR2 are SGHTS and YDEGEE. Here the CDR3 reads CASSWTGSGNTIYF. The CDR3, as DNA: TGTGCCAGCAGCTGGACAGGGTCTGGAAACACCATATATTTT.

This clone showed up just a few times. The chain has TRBV5-6 and TRBJ1-1; D possibly corresponds to TRBD1 (6 bases). The CDR3 loop spans 17 amino acids. The germline gives CDR1 SGHDT, CDR2 YYEEEE. With 2 bases removed from V and 2 bases from J, the gap between germline ends came to 19 bases. Here the CDR3 DNA reads TGTGCCAGCAGCTTAAACCCCCGCGTCAGGGGTAACACTGAAGCTTTCTTT. Encoded protein: CASSLNPRVRGNTEAFF.

The rearrangement uses TRBV5-6 and TRBJ1-5, with a possible D match to TRBD1 (5 bases). Trimming pared 1 base from V and 9 bases from J, leaving 14 bases between. Germline-derived CDR1 and CDR2 are SGHDT and YYEEEE. The CDR3 contains 14 residues. Here the CDR3 DNA reads TGTGCCAGCAGCTTGAGGCAGACAGAATCGCCCCAGCATTTT. Residues: CASSLRQTESPQHF.

The chain links TRBV5-1 to TRBJ2-7; 7 positions match TRBD1. With 5 bases clipped from V and 1 base from J, the junction kept 3 bases outside the gene matches. Germline V lookup: CDR1 SGHRS, CDR2 YFSETQ. This CDR3 is 13 amino acids long. CDR3 protein: CASRADRSYEQYF. For the CDR3, the DNA is TGCGCCAGCAGGGCGGACAGGTCCTACGAGCAGTACTTC.

The CDR3 DNA follows: TGTGCCAGCAGAGAAACAGGGGTACGAAATTCACCCCTCCACTTT. Protein sequence: CASRETGVRNSPLHF. The chain couples TRBV25-1 to TRBJ1-6; 7 bases are shared with TRBD1. CDR3 length equals 15 residues. V gave up 6 bases and J gave up 7 bases; unmatched junction bases: 9. The germline V gene has CDR1 MGHDK and CDR2 SYGVNS. The full variable domain, rest sourced from reference TRBV25-1 and TRBJ1-6, is EADIYQTPRYLVIGTGKKITLECSQTMGHDKMYWYQQDPGMELHLIHYSYGVNSTEKGDLSSESTVSRIRTEHFPLTLESARPSHTSQYLCASRETGVRNSPLHFGNGTRLTVT.

The chain is built from TRBV24-1 and TRBJ2-2, with a weak D call TRBD2 (5 bases). Between the trimmed V and J ends, which lost 5 bases and 5 bases, there was a span of 20 bases. From germline, CDR1 is KGHDR and CDR2 SFDVKD. The CDR3 has 17 amino acids. CDR3 nucleotides: TGTGCCACCAGTGCTTTTTCGGGTTCTCCGGGGACCGGGGAGCTGTTTTTT. Translation gives CATSAFSGSPGTGELFF.

The gene calls are TRBV9 and TRBJ2-3, with 7 bases fitting TRBD2. The CDR3 has 15 residues. In germline, CDR1 is SGDLS, CDR2 YYNGEE. The J segment lost 3 bases and the V segment lost 5 bases, leaving 9 bases of the junction unmatched. The CDR3 DNA reads TGTGCCAGCAGAGCCACCGGGGGGTCGACAGATACGCAGTATTTT. Translated: CASRATGGSTDTQYF.

V usage is TRBV7-9 and J usage is TRBJ1-1; maybe TRBD1 (6 bases). V was trimmed by 3 bases and J by 8 bases, leaving 10 bases between them. Germline lookup yields CDR1 SEHNR and CDR2 FQNEAQ (reference sequence). CDR3 length: 12 residues. The CDR3 nucleotides read TGTGCCAGCAGCTTTGGGCAGGGGGAAGCTTTCTTT. Encoded protein: CASSFGQGEAFF.

V and J are TRBV24-1 and TRBJ1-5; D is perhaps TRBD1 (5 bases). V lost 6 bases and J 7 bases, leaving 9 bases between the germline ends. Germline CDR1 and CDR2: KGHDR and SFDVKD. CDR3 length equals 12 residues. The CDR3 reads CATSQGEQPQHF. The CDR3 DNA reads TGTGCCACCAGTCAAGGGGAACAGCCCCAGCATTTT.

This clone was recorded only once. The gene calls are TRBV28 and TRBJ1-5, with 10 bases identical to TRBD1. There are 18 residues in the CDR3. Trimming cost V 3 bases and J 2 bases; bases outside gene matches: 10. CDR1 and CDR2 (germline): MDHEN, SYDVKM. This CDR3 is CASSFVTGGAGGNQPQHF. The CDR3 nucleotides read TGTGCCAGCAGTTTCGTGACAGGGGGCGCGGGGGGCAATCAGCCCCAGCATTTT.

This clone was observed once. V usage is TRBV10-2 and J usage is TRBJ2-7; perhaps TRBD1 as D (5 bases). The end of the DNA aligns better with TRBJ2-1, so the J call may be wrong. CDR3 length: 13 residues. CDR1 and CDR2 from the germline V gene are WSHSY and SAAADI. CDR3 residues: CATARTLDNEQFF. CDR3 coding DNA: TGCGCCACCGCTAGGACATTGGACAATGAGCAGTTCTTC.

The V gene is TRBV20-1, the J gene TRBJ2-3, with TRBD1 matching 7 bases. Trimming took 3 bases from V and 6 from J; bases not matched to a gene: 15. The length of the CDR3 is 16 residues. Germline CDR1 is DFQATT and CDR2 is SNEGSKA (reference sequence). The chain's CDR3 is CSASEPGQRGSDTQYF. DNA of the CDR3: TGCAGTGCTAGTGAACCGGGACAGAGGGGTTCTGATACGCAGTATTTT.

CDR3 amino acids: CASSIEPGYGYTF. The CDR3 DNA reads as TGTGCCAGTAGTATAGAACCAGGGTACGGCTACACCTTC. The chain joins TRBV19 to TRBJ1-2, with a weak D call TRBD1 (5 bases). CDR1 and CDR2 (germline): LNHDA, SQIVND (reference sequence). The germline V and J ends were trimmed by 0 bases and 8 bases, with 10 bases remaining between them. The CDR3 has 13 residues.

This chain connects TRBV12-5 to TRBJ2-3, with 9 bases lining up with TRBD2. The CDR3 consists of 14 residues. CDR1 is LGHNT and CDR2 is FRNRAP in the germline V gene. CDR3: CATAGGPYTDTQYF. The CDR3 DNA reads as TGTGCGACAGCGGGGGGACCGTACACAGATACGCAGTATTTT. Drawing the rest from reference TRBV12-5 and TRBJ2-3, the complete variable domain is DARVTQTPRHKVTEMGQEVTMRCQPILGHNTVFWYRQTMMQGLELLAYFRNRAPLDDSGMPKDRFSAEMPDATLATLKIQPSEPRDSAVYFCATAGGPYTDTQYFGPGTRLTVL.

V usage is TRBV5-1 and J usage is TRBJ1-5, with 7 bases aligning to TRBD1. CDR3 length equals 15 residues. Germline values: CDR1 SGHRS, CDR2 YFSETQ. The junction had 7 bases not matched to a gene; V was cut back by 0 bases and J by 7 bases. The CDR3 nucleotides read TGCGCCAGCAGCTTGGAAGGGCAGGGGGAACAGCCCCAGCATTTT. This translates into CASSLEGQGEQPQHF.

CDR3 sequence reads: CASSNDRDGDSYEQYF. CDR3 DNA: TGTGCCAGTAGCAATGACAGGGACGGCGACTCCTACGAGCAGTACTTC. The V and J genes are TRBV19 and TRBJ2-7; TRBD1 agrees at 7 bases. Germline V gives CDR1 LNHDA, CDR2 SQIVND (reference sequence). Losses at the gene ends were 6 bases for V and 0 bases for J; bases not matched to a gene: 11. This CDR3 comprises 16 residues.

The chain links TRBV4-2 to TRBJ2-3, with 7 bases fitting TRBD2. This CDR3 is built from 20 residues. Trimming removed 0 bases from V and 0 bases from J; junction bases left unmatched: 15. Germline loops: CDR1 LGHNA, CDR2 YNFKEQ. For the CDR3, the DNA is TGTGCCAGCAGCCAAGATCTCGTCTATAGCGGGCGGACTAGCACAGATACGCAGTATTTT. Its protein is CASSQDLVYSGRTSTDTQYF.

This clone was observed a single time. The V and J genes are TRBV19 and TRBJ1-1; D gene uncertain. Germline-derived CDR1 and CDR2 are LNHDA and SQIVND (reference sequence). The CDR3 totals 14 residues. The germline V and J ends were trimmed by 4 bases and 3 bases, with 12 bases remaining between them. CDR3 sequence: CASSTAGGYTEAFF. Here the CDR3 DNA reads TGTGCCAGTAGTACCGCGGGAGGGTACACTGAAGCTTTCTTT.

The rearrangement uses TRBV7-2 and TRBJ2-1, with 9 bases aligning to TRBD2. Germline-derived CDR1 and CDR2 are SGHTA and FQGNSA. J was trimmed by 3 bases and V by 0 bases; bases with no gene match: 3. This CDR3 has 16 residues. Written as DNA, the CDR3 is TGTGCCAGCAGCTTAGCCGCTAGCGGGAACTACAATGAGCAGTTCTTC. Residues: CASSLAASGNYNEQFF.

V is TRBV5-4 and J is TRBJ2-5; 7 bases fit TRBD1. V lost 4 bases, J lost 1 base, and 7 bases stayed unmatched. Germline V gene data show CDR1 as SGHNT and CDR2 as YYREEE (reference sequence). The CDR3 has 15 residues. CDR3 in amino acids: CASSVKRDSQETQYF. CDR3 bases: TGTGCCAGCAGCGTAAAGAGGGACAGCCAAGAGACCCAGTACTTC.

V and J are TRBV5-1 and TRBJ2-3; TRBD1 aligns across 7 bases. The CDR3 contains 17 residues. The germline V gene has CDR1 SGHRS and CDR2 YFSETQ. J gave up 2 bases and V 4 bases, and 13 bases lay outside the gene matches. The CDR3 bases are TGCGCCAGCAGCCAGGGAAGGGGGACAGAATACACAGATACGCAGTATTTT. Its translation: CASSQGRGTEYTDTQYF.

The chain is built from TRBV24-1 and TRBJ1-2; unclear D gene. CDR1 is KGHDR and CDR2 is SFDVKD in the germline V gene. V lost 2 bases to trimming and J lost 3 bases, with 12 bases between them. The CDR3 sequence is 15 residues long. The chain's CDR3 is CATSDSPRGDYGYTF. The CDR3 DNA reads as TGTGCCACCAGTGATTCGCCTCGCGGAGACTATGGCTACACCTTC.

This sequence joins TRBV5-1 and TRBJ2-7; D might be TRBD1 (5 bases). The CDR3 loop spans 14 amino acids. V shed 3 bases and J shed 10 bases, with 20 bases lying between them. Germline CDR1 SGHRS, CDR2 YFSETQ. The CDR3 bases are TGCGCCAGCAGCTGGACGGACAACCCTATGAAACAGTACTTC. This sequence encodes CASSWTDNPMKQYF.